This T cell receptor (beta chain) appears in the sequencing data of a study of blood T cell repertoires in COVID-19. Sequencing was performed with immunoSEQ multiplex PCR; in TCRdb, only in-frame clones are kept and a portion is missing. The sample has 200,000 to 250,000 clones, approximately 91% seen once; the top ten hold more than 4.5%. The CDR3 extends over 14 amino acids. Germline-derived CDR1 and CDR2 are LNHDA and SQIVND (reference sequence). Trimming cost V 6 bases and J 6 bases, with 15 bases left between them. Sequenced input: peripheral blood. This chain links TRBV19 with TRBJ2-1; no firm D call. The TCR originated in a woman between 35 and 50 years old with acute or convalescent COVID-19. The CDR3 sequence: CASRVATASNEQFF. The CDR3 DNA sequence: TGTGCCAGTAGGGTAGCAACGGCCAGCAATGAGCAGTTCTTC.